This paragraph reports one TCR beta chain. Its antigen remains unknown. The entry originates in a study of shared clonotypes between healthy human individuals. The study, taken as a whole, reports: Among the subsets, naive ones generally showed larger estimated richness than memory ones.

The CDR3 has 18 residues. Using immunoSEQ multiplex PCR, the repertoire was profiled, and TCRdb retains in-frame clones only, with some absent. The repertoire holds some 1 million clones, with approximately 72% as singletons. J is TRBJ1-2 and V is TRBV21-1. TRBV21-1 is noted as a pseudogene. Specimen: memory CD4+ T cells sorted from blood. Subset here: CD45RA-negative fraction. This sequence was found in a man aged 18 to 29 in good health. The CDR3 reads CASSKGRGPNPIHYGYTF. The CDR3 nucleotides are TGTGCCAGCAGCAAAGGTAGAGGCCCGAACCCTATCCACTATGGCTACACCTTC.